Described below is a single T cell receptor (beta chain) sequence and its context. Its antigen is not known. An oligonucleotide containing a UMI was ligated to the 3' end of TCR cDNA. Whole blood, 2.5 ml, came from adult healthy volunteers. Input was about 1 to 1,100 ng of DNase-treated total RNA without cell sorting. The SP2 primer and nested alpha and beta constant region primers amplified ligated cDNA in four rounds. Alpha and beta constant region primers primed reverse transcription for blood and skin samples. TCRdb reprocessed the 5' RACE reads via MiXCR and lists one record per CDR3 protein. The sample has over 45,000 distinct CDR3 sequences, 7.6% seen once; the top ten hold almost 10%. The sample belongs to a study of naive and memory T cell subsets. General observations from the study: TCR transcript changes with activation or differentiation may affect this RNA method.

The origin of this receptor is a female donor in good health.

The CDR3 reads CASSQVSGDDDNEQFF. The CDR3 bases are TGTGCCAGCAGCCAAGTTTCAGGGGACGATGACAATGAGCAGTTCTTC. The V call is TRBV4-2, the J call TRBJ2-1; D possibly corresponds to TRBD1 (6 bases). Deletions cut 1 base from V and 5 bases from J, with 15 bases between. This CDR3 is 16 amino acids long. Germline CDR1 is LGHNA and CDR2 is YNFKEQ.